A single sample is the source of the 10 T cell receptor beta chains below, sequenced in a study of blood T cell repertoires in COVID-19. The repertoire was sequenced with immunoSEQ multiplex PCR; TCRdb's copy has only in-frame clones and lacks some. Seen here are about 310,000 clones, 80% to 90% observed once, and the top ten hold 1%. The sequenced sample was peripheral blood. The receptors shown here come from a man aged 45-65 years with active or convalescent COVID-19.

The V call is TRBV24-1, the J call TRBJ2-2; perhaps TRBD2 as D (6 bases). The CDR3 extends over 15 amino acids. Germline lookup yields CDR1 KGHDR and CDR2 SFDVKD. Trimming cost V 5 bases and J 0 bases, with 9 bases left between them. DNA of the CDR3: TGTGCCACCAGTGGACTAGGAACGAACACCGGGGAGCTGTTTTTT. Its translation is CATSGLGTNTGELFF.

The CDR3 DNA is TGTGCCAGCAGTTACGACAGGGAGGACACTGAAGCTTTCTTT. Its translation: CASSYDREDTEAFF. The chain joins TRBV6-5 to TRBJ1-1; TRBD1 agrees at 7 bases. CDR1 and CDR2 (germline): MNHEY, SVGAGI. Trimming at V came to 2 bases and at J to 3 bases, leaving 3 bases not matched to a gene. This CDR3 has 14 amino acids.

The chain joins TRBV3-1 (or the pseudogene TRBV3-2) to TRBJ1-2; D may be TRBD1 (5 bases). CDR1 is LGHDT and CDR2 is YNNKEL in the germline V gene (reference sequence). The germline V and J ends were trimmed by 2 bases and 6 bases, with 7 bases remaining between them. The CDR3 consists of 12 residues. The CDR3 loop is CASSQSRDGYTF. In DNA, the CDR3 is TGTGCCAGCAGCCAAAGCAGGGATGGCTACACCTTC.

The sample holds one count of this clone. The CDR3 nucleotides read TGTGCCAGCAGGACGCCTGGGCGAAGATCTGAAGCTTTCTTT. This gives the protein CASRTPGRRSEAFF. This chain uses TRBV28 with TRBJ1-1; the D is unclear. With 6 bases removed from V and 6 bases from J, the gap between germline ends came to 17 bases. This CDR3 region has 14 residues. In germline, CDR1 is MDHEN, CDR2 SYDVKM.

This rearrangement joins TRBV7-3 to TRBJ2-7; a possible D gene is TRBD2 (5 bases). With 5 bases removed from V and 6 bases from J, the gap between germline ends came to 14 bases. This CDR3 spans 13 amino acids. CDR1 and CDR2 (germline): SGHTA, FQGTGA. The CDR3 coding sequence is TGTGCCAGCAGCCTCAATATGGCGGGCGAGCAGTACTTC. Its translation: CASSLNMAGEQYF. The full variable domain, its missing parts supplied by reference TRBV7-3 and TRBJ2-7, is GAGVSQTPSNKVTEKGKYVELRCDPISGHTALYWYRQSLGQGPEFLIYFQGTGAADDSGLPNDRFFAVRPEGSVSTLKIQRTERGDSAVYLCASSLNMAGEQYFGPGTRLTVT.

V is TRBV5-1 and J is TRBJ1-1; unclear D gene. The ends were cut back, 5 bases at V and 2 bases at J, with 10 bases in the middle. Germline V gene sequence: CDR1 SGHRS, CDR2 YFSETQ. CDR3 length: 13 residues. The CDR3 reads CASRGGGNTEAFF. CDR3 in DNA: TGCGCCAGCAGGGGAGGCGGTAACACTGAAGCTTTCTTT.

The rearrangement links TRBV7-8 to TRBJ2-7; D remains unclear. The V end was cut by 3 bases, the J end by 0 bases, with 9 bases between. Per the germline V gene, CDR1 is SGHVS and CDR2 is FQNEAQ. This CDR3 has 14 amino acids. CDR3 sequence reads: CASSFGPVSYEQYF. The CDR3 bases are TGTGCCAGCAGCTTCGGTCCGGTCTCCTACGAGCAGTACTTC.

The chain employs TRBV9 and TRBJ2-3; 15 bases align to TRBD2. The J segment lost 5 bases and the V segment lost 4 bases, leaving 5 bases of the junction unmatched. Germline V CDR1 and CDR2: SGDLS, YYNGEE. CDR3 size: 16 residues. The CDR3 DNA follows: TGTGCCAGCAGCTCGGGGACTAGCGGGAGGCTAGATACGCAGTATTTT. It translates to CASSSGTSGRLDTQYF.

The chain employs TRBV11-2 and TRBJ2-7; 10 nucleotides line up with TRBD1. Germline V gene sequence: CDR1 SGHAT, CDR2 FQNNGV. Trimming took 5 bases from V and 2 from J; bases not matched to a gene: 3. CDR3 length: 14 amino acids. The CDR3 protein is CASSRTGGPYEQYF. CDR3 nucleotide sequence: TGTGCCAGCAGCAGGACAGGGGGACCCTACGAGCAGTACTTC. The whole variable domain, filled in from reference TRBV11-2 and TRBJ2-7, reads EAGVAQSPRYKIIEKRQSVAFWCNPISGHATLYWYQQILGQGPKLLIQFQNNGVVDDSQLPKDRFSAERLKGVDSTLKIQPAKLEDSAVYLCASSRTGGPYEQYFGPGTRLTVT.

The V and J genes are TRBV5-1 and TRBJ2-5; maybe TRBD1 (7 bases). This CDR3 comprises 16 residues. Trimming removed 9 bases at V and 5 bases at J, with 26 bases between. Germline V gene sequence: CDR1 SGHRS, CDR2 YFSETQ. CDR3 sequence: CATATGDGGQVETQYF. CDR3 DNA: TGCGCCACCGCAACAGGGGACGGGGGACAAGTGGAGACCCAGTACTTC. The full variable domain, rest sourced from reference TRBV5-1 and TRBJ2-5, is KAGVTQTPRYLIKTRGQQVTLSCSPISGHRSVSWYQQTPGQGLQFLFEYFSETQRNKGNFPGRFSGRQFSNSRSEMNVSTLELGDSALYLCATATGDGGQVETQYFGPGTRLLVL.